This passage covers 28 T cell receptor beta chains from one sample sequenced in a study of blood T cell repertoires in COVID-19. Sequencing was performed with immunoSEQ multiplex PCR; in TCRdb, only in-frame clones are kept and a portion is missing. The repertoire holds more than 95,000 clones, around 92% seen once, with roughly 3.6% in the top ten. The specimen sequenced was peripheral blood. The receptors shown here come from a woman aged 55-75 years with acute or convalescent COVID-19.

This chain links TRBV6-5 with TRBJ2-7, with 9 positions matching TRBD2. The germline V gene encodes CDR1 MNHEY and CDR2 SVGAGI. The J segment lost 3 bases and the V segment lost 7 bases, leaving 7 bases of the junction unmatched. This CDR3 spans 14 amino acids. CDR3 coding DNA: TGTGCCAGCAAGGAGCGGGAGGTGCTCTACGAGCAGTACTTC. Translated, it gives CASKEREVLYEQYF.

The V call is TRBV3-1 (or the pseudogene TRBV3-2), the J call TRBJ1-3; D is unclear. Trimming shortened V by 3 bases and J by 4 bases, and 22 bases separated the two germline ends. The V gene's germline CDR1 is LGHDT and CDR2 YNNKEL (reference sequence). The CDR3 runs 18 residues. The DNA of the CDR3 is TGTGCCAGCAGCCACCGTCGTAACGGAGGAGGCACCGGAAACACCATATATTTT. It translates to CASSHRRNGGGTGNTIYF.

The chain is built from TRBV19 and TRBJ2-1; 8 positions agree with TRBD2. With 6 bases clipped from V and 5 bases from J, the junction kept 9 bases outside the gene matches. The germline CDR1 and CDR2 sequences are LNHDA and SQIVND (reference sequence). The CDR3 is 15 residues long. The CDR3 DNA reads TGTGCCAGTAGGGACCCGAGCGGGGGACACAATGAGCAGTTCTTC. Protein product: CASRDPSGGHNEQFF.

This chain's CDR3 is CASSLEGRHEQYF. Here the CDR3 DNA reads TGTGCCAGCAGCCTTGAGGGCCGCCACGAGCAGTACTTC. J is TRBJ2-7 and V is TRBV28; D is possibly TRBD2 (5 bases). This CDR3 has 13 residues. The germline gives CDR1 MDHEN, CDR2 SYDVKM. V lost 6 bases and J lost 5, with 14 bases in between.

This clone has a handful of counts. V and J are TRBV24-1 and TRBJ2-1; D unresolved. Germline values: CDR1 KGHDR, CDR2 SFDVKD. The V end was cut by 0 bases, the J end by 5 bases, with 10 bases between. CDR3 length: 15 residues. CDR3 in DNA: TGTGCCACCAGTGATTTGAGGTACCGGGACAATGAGCAGTTCTTC. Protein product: CATSDLRYRDNEQFF.

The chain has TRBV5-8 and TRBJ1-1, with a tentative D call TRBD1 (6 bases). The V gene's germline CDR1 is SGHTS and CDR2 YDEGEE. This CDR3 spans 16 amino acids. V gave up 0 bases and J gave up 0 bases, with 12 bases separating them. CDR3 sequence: CASSLEGGTMNTEAFF. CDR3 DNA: TGTGCCAGCAGCTTGGAGGGGGGGACCATGAACACTGAAGCTTTCTTT.

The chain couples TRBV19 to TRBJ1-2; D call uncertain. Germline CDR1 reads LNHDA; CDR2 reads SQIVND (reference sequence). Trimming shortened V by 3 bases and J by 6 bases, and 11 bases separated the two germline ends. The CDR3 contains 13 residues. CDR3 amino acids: CASSMAREHGYTF. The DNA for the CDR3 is TGTGCCAGTAGTATGGCCCGGGAGCATGGCTACACCTTC.

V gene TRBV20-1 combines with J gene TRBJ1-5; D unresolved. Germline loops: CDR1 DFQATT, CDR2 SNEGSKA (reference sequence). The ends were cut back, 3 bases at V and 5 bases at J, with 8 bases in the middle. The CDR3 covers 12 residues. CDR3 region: CSASPPDQPQHF. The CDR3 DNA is TGCAGTGCTAGTCCCCCAGATCAGCCCCAGCATTTT.

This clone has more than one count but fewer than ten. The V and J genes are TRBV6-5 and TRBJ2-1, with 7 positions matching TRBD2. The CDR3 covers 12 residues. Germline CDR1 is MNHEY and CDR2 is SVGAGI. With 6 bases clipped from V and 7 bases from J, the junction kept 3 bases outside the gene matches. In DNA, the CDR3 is TGTGCCAGCAGGAAAGCGGGAAATGAGCAGTTCTTC. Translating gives CASRKAGNEQFF.

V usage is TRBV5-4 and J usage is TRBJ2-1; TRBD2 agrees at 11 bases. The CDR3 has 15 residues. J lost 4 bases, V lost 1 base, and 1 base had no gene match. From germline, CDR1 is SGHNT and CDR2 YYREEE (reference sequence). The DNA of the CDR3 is TGTGCCAGCAGCTTGACTAGCGGGAGTTACAATGAGCAGTTCTTC. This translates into CASSLTSGSYNEQFF.

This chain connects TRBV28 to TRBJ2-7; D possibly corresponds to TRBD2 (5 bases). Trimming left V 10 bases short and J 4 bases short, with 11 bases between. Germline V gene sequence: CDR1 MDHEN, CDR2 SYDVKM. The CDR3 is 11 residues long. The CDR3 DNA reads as TGTGCCACCGGGGTGGGATACGAGCAGTACTTC. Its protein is CATGVGYEQYF.

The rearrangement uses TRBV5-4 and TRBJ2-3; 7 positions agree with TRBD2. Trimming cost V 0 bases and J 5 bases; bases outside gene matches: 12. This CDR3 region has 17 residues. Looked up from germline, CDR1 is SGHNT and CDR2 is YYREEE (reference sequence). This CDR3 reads CASSLVLASGQLDTQYF. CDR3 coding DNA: TGTGCCAGCAGCTTGGTGTTGGCTAGCGGCCAACTAGATACGCAGTATTTT.

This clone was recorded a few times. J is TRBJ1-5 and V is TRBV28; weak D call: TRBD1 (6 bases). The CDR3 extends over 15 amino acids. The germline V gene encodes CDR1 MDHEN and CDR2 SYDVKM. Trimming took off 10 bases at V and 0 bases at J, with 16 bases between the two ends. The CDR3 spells CATTGQSLSNQPQHF. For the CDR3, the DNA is TGTGCCACGACAGGACAGTCCCTTAGCAATCAGCCCCAGCATTTT. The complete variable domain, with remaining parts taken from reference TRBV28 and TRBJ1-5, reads DVKVTQSSRYLVKRTGEKVFLECVQDMDHENMFWYRQDPGLGLRLIYFSYDVKMKEKGDIPEGYSVSREKKERFSLILESASTNQTSMYLCATTGQSLSNQPQHFGDGTRLSIL.

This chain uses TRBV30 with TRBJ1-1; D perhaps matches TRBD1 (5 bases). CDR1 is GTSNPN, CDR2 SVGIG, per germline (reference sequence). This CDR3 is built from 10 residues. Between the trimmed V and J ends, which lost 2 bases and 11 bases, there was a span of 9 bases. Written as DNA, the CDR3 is TGTGCCTGGAGTAGAAAGGGGGCTTTCTTT. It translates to CAWSRKGAFF.

The CDR3 DNA reads as TGCGCCAGCAGCCGAACCCCGGGACAGGGGAATCAGCCCCAGCATTTT. This translates into CASSRTPGQGNQPQHF. The chain employs TRBV5-1 and TRBJ1-5; 10 bases are a match to TRBD1. Germline loops: CDR1 SGHRS, CDR2 YFSETQ. This CDR3 spans 16 amino acids. The V and J ends lost 4 bases and 4 bases, in that order; junction bases with no gene match: 8.

CDR3 bases: TGTGCCAGCAGTTTACTGGGGGCAGACTCACCCCTCCACTTT. Residues: CASSLLGADSPLHF. The V and J genes are TRBV27 and TRBJ1-6; tentative D call: TRBD1 (6 bases). CDR1 MNHEY and CDR2 SMNVEV come from the germline V gene (reference sequence). Deletions cut 2 bases from V and 10 bases from J, with 12 bases between. There are 14 residues in the CDR3.

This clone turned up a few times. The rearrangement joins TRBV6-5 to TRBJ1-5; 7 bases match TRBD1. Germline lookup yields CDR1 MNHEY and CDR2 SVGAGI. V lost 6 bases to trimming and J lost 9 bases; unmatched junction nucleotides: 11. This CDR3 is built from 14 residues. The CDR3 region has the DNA TGTGCCAGCAGCTCCGGGAGACAGGGAATGCCCCAGCATTTT. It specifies CASSSGRQGMPQHF.

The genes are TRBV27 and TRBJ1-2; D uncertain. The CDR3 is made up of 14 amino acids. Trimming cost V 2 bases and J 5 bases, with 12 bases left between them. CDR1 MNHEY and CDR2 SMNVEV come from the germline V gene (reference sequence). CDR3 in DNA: TGTGCCAGCAGTTTAGGGAACGGACTATATGGCTACACCTTC. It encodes CASSLGNGLYGYTF.

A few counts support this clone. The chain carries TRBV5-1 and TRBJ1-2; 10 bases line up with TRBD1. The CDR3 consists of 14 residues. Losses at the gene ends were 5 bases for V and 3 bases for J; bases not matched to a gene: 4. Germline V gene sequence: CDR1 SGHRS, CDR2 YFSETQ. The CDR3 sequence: CASRSGTGDYGYTF. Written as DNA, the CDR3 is TGCGCCAGCAGGTCCGGGACAGGGGACTATGGCTACACCTTC.

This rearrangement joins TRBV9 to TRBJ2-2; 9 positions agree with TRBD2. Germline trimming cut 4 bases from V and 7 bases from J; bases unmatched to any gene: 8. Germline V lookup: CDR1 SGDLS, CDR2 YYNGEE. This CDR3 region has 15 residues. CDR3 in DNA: TGTGCCAGCAGCTACAGCGGGAGGAGGGTCGGGGAGCTGTTTTTT. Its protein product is CASSYSGRRVGELFF.

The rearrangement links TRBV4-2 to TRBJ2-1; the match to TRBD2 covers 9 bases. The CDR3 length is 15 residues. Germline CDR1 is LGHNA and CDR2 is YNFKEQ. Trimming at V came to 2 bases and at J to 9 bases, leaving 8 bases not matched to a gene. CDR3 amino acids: CASSQQLAGAPEQFF. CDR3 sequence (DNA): TGTGCCAGCAGCCAACAATTAGCGGGAGCTCCTGAGCAGTTCTTC.

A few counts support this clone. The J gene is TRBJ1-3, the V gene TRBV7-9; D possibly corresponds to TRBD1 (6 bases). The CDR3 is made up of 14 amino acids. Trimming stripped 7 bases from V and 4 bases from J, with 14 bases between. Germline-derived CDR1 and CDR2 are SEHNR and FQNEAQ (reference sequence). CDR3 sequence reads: CASTRQDRGNTIYF. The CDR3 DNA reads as TGTGCCAGCACCCGACAGGATCGCGGAAACACCATATATTTT.

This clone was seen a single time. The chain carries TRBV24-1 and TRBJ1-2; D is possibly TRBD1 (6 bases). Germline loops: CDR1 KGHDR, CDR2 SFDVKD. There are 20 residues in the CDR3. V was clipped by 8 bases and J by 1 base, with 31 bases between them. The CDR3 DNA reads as TGTGCCACCACCCCCGGGACACCCGGATTTGTAAAGAAGGGTAACTATGGCTACACCTTC. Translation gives CATTPGTPGFVKKGNYGYTF.

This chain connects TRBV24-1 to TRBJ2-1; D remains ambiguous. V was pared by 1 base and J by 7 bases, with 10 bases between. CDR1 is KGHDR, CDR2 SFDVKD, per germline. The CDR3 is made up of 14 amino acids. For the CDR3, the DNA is TGTGCCACCAGTGATTTTCGCGGCTCTAATGAGCAGTTCTTC. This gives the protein CATSDFRGSNEQFF.

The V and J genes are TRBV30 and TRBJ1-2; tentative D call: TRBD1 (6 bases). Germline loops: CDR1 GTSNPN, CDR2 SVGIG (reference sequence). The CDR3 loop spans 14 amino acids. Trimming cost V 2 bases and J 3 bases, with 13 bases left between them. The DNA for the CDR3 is TGTGCCTGGAGTCCACAGGGTGCGGACTATGGCTACACCTTC. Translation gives CAWSPQGADYGYTF.

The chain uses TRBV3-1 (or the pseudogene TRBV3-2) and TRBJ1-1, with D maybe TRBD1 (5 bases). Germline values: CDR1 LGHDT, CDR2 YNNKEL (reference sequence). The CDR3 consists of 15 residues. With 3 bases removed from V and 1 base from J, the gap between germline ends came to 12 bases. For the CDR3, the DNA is TGTGCCAGCAGCCAGGGAGGGACCGCGAACACTGAAGCTTTCTTT. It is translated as CASSQGGTANTEAFF.

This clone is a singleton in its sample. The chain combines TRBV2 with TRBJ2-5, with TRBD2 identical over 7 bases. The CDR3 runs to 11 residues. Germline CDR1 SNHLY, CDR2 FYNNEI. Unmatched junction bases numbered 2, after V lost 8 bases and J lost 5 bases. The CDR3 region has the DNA TGTGCCAGCGCAGCGGGGGAGACCCAGTACTTC. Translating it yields CASAAGETQYF.

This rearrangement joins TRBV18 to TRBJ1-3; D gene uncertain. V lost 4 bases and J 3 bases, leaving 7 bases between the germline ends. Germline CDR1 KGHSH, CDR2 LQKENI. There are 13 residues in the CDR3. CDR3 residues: CASSRGVGNTIYF. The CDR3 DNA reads TGTGCCAGCTCACGGGGAGTTGGAAACACCATATATTTT.